This entry lists 21 T cell receptor beta chains sequenced from one sample in a study of CD8 T cells in Susac syndrome. With random hexamers, reverse transcription was performed on about 0.5 to 1 ug of RNA. Each CDR3 protein gets one entry after TCRdb re-called the immunoSEQ multiplex PCR reads with MiXCR. The sample includes 120,000 to 150,000 distinct CDR3 sequences, approximately 95% of them seen just once. The sample was CD8+ T cells from PBMCs. The receptor source for this set is a human donor in good health.

The chain uses TRBV20-1 and TRBJ2-1, with D unresolved. This CDR3 contains 13 residues. Germline V gene lookup returns CDR1 DFQATT and CDR2 SNEGSKA (reference sequence). In DNA form, the CDR3 reads TGCAGCCCTGCATTGAGCTCCTACAATGAGCAGTTCTTC. As protein: CSPALSSYNEQFF.

The gene calls are TRBV29-1 and TRBJ2-1; 12 bases line up with TRBD2. The CDR3 contains 14 residues. Germline V CDR1 and CDR2: SQVTM, ANQGSEA. V gave up 3 bases and J gave up 4 bases; unmatched junction bases: 1. The CDR3 DNA sequence: TGCAGCGTTGACGGACTAGCGGGATACAATGAGCAGTTCTTC. Protein sequence: CSVDGLAGYNEQFF.

The chain combines TRBV7-9 with TRBJ2-1, with D uncertain. Germline V CDR1 and CDR2: SEHNR, FQNEAQ (reference sequence). The CDR3 loop spans 15 amino acids. V lost 5 bases and J lost 6, with 17 bases in between. The CDR3 sequence is CASSPIFTPVNEQFF. The CDR3, as DNA: TGTGCCAGCAGCCCTATTTTTACTCCAGTCAATGAGCAGTTCTTC.

CDR3 region: CATSRASYEQYF. CDR3 coding DNA: TGTGCCACCAGCAGGGCCTCCTACGAGCAGTACTTC. The chain has TRBV15 and TRBJ2-7; D is unclear. V was cut by 3 bases and J by 0 bases, with 3 bases left in between. Germline-derived CDR1 and CDR2 are LNHNV and YYDKDF (reference sequence). CDR3 length: 12 residues.

In this sample, this clonotype turned up once. CDR3: CASSLSGVDYEQYF. The CDR3 DNA sequence: TGTGCCAGCAGTTTATCTGGGGTAGACTACGAGCAGTACTTC. This chain uses TRBV27 with TRBJ2-7; D unclear. Germline V lookup: CDR1 MNHEY, CDR2 SMNVEV (reference sequence). The CDR3 sequence is 14 residues long. V shed 0 bases and J shed 3 bases, with 9 bases lying between them.

The chain uses TRBV20-1 and TRBJ2-2; possibly TRBD1 for D (5 bases). The ends were cut back, 3 bases at V and 6 bases at J, with 8 bases in the middle. This CDR3 has 12 residues. Germline CDR1 is DFQATT and CDR2 is SNEGSKA (reference sequence). In nucleotides, the CDR3 is TGCAGTGCTAGCAGGGAATCCGGGGAGCTGTTTTTT. Protein: CSASRESGELFF.

The chain uses TRBV3-1 and TRBJ1-4, with D maybe TRBD1 (6 bases). The CDR3 length is 14 residues. Trimming cost V 1 base and J 8 bases, with 11 bases left between them. Germline V lookup: CDR1 LGHDT, CDR2 YNNKEL (reference sequence). Written as DNA, the CDR3 is TGTGCCAGCAGCCAAGGAACAGGGTACGAAAAACTGTTTTTT. This sequence encodes CASSQGTGYEKLFF.

The rearrangement links TRBV12-3 or TRBV12-4 to TRBJ2-6; 7 bases match TRBD1. J lost 2 bases, V lost 6 bases, and 13 bases had no gene match. The CDR3 covers 18 residues. The CDR3 DNA reads TGTGCCAGCAGCCTCTACCGACAGGGTGACACTGGGGCCAACGTCCTGACTTTC. The encoded protein is CASSLYRQGDTGANVLTF.

This chain joins TRBV19 and TRBJ2-1; perhaps D is TRBD1 or TRBD2 (5 bases each). Germline CDR1 LNHDA, CDR2 SQIVND (reference sequence). The CDR3 is 17 amino acids. Trimming removed 3 bases at V and 0 bases at J, with 15 bases between. The CDR3: CASSIPNRDRSYNEQFF. In DNA form, the CDR3 reads TGTGCCAGTAGTATCCCAAACCGGGACCGCTCCTACAATGAGCAGTTCTTC.

This sequence joins TRBV12-3 or TRBV12-4 and TRBJ2-7; 8 bases match TRBD2. The V gene end was trimmed by 2 bases and the J gene end by 1 base; junction bases not matched to a gene: 4. This CDR3 is built from 15 residues. The chain's CDR3 is CASSLSGRASYEQYF. In nucleotides, the CDR3 is TGTGCCAGCAGTTTAAGCGGGAGAGCTTCCTACGAGCAGTACTTC.

The CDR3 here is CASSVHEQYF. CDR3 nucleotide sequence: TGTGCCAGCAGTGTTCACGAGCAGTACTTC. The rearrangement uses TRBV6-1 and TRBJ2-7; D ambiguous. Trimming pared 4 bases from V and 5 bases from J, leaving 3 bases between. From germline, CDR1 is MNHNS and CDR2 SASEGT. The CDR3 spans 10 residues.

This chain uses TRBV27 with TRBJ1-5; D call uncertain. V lost 2 bases to trimming and J lost 5 bases, with 10 bases between them. The CDR3 has 14 amino acids. Germline V gene lookup returns CDR1 MNHEY and CDR2 SMNVEV (reference sequence). The CDR3 protein is CASSLTPEYQPQHF. For the CDR3, the DNA is TGTGCCAGCAGTTTAACCCCAGAATATCAGCCCCAGCATTTT.

This clonotype was observed at least ten times. The V call is TRBV9, the J call TRBJ2-7; D may match TRBD1 or TRBD2 (5 bases each). Germline lookup yields CDR1 SGDLS and CDR2 YYNGEE. The V and J ends lost 4 bases and 2 bases respectively, with 13 bases between them. The CDR3 has 14 amino acids. The CDR3 sequence is CASSPGTGPYEQYF. Written as DNA, the CDR3 is TGTGCCAGCAGCCCCGGGACGGGTCCCTACGAGCAGTACTTC.

The chain joins TRBV24-1 to TRBJ2-1; 11 nucleotides match TRBD2. Per germline, CDR1 KGHDR and CDR2 SFDVKD. After removal of 11 bases from V and 3 bases from J, the junction contained 11 bases not matched to a gene. The CDR3 is made up of 16 amino acids. In nucleotides, the CDR3 is TGTGCCATACAACCGACGGGACTAGCGGTCTACAATGAGCAGTTCTTC. Encoded protein: CAIQPTGLAVYNEQFF.

The rearrangement links TRBV30 to TRBJ1-1; possible D gene TRBD1, 6 bases. The CDR3 runs 13 residues. V was trimmed by 0 bases and J by 4 bases, leaving 9 bases between them. From germline, CDR1 is GTSNPN and CDR2 SVGIG (reference sequence). The DNA of the CDR3 is TGTGCCTGGAGTGTTAAGGGGGTCACTGAAGCTTTCTTT. Translating gives CAWSVKGVTEAFF.

The V and J genes are TRBV20-1 and TRBJ2-7, with 9 bases aligning to TRBD1. Trimming cost V 6 bases and J 1 base; bases outside gene matches: 4. The CDR3 extends over 13 amino acids. Germline V gives CDR1 DFQATT, CDR2 SNEGSKA (reference sequence). CDR3 region: CSATGTGSYEQYF. The CDR3 bases are TGCAGTGCCACCGGGACAGGGTCCTACGAGCAGTACTTC.

This sequence joins TRBV15 and TRBJ2-1, with D possibly matching TRBD1 (5 bases). V was trimmed by 3 bases and J by 3 bases, leaving 12 bases between them. This CDR3 region has 15 residues. Looked up from germline, CDR1 is LNHNV and CDR2 is YYDKDF (reference sequence). The chain's CDR3 is CATSSDSLNYNEQFF. The DNA for the CDR3 is TGTGCCACCAGCAGTGACAGTCTTAACTACAATGAGCAGTTCTTC.

The chain links TRBV4-1 to TRBJ1-2, with unresolved D. The CDR3 sequence is 15 residues long. Trimming cost V 0 bases and J 1 base, with 9 bases left between them. The germline gives CDR1 MGHRA, CDR2 YSYEKL. CDR3 protein: CASSQDLRVNYGYTF. CDR3 DNA sequence: TGCGCCAGCAGCCAAGATCTAAGGGTTAACTATGGCTACACCTTC.

The chain links TRBV27 to TRBJ2-5; tentative D call: TRBD2 (6 bases). V was pared by 5 bases and J by 5 bases, with 18 bases between. Germline V gene sequence: CDR1 MNHEY, CDR2 SMNVEV (reference sequence). The CDR3 contains 15 residues. As DNA, the CDR3 is TGTGCCAGCAGTAATCCGGGGGAGAGGGTTGAGACCCAGTACTTC. Residues: CASSNPGERVETQYF.

V usage is TRBV6-5 and J usage is TRBJ2-1, with TRBD1 as a possible D gene (5 bases). Germline-derived CDR1 and CDR2 are MNHEY and SVGAGI. The CDR3 consists of 14 residues. V lost 2 bases, J lost 2 bases, and 7 bases lay in between. CDR3 in DNA: TGTGCCAGCAGTTACGGGGCGGCCTACAATGAGCAGTTCTTC. Protein sequence: CASSYGAAYNEQFF.

The gene calls are TRBV7-9 and TRBJ1-1, with 8 nucleotides matching TRBD1. In germline, CDR1 is SEHNR, CDR2 FQNEAQ (reference sequence). After removal of 1 base from V and 5 bases from J, the junction contained 6 bases not matched to a gene. This CDR3 is 15 amino acids long. Here the CDR3 reads CASSLDTGGRTEAFF. The CDR3 DNA reads TGTGCCAGCAGCTTAGACACAGGGGGGAGGACTGAAGCTTTCTTT.